Presented here are 5 T cell receptor beta chains from one specimen sequenced in a study of siplizumab effects on memory and regulatory T cells. TCRdb's table, derived via immunoSEQ multiplex PCR, lists solely in-frame clones and lacks some. The sample holds roughly 92,000 clones, just under 95% seen once. Material: non-Treg CD4+ T cells sorted from blood. Receptors were obtained from a human donor in good health.

J is TRBJ2-2 and V is TRBV30; D remains ambiguous. V gave up 2 bases and J gave up 0 bases, with 7 bases separating them. The CDR3 is 14 residues long. Germline-derived CDR1 and CDR2 are GTSNPN and SVGIG (reference sequence). The CDR3 spells CAWSTVANTGELFF. CDR3 bases: TGTGCCTGGAGTACGGTGGCGAACACCGGGGAGCTGTTTTTT.

The genes are TRBV6-5 and TRBJ1-2; D remains ambiguous. The CDR3 consists of 12 residues. Trimming took off 4 bases at V and 3 bases at J, with 6 bases between the two ends. Germline CDR1 MNHEY, CDR2 SVGAGI. In DNA, the CDR3 is TGTGCCAGCAGTTCACTCTACTATGGCTACACCTTC. It encodes CASSSLYYGYTF.

The CDR3 loop is CSVVVGLGRNTGELFF. CDR3 DNA sequence: TGCAGCGTTGTCGTCGGACTAGGGCGAAACACCGGGGAGCTGTTTTTT. V usage is TRBV29-1 and J usage is TRBJ2-2, with 7 bases matching TRBD2. The J segment lost 2 bases and the V segment lost 4 bases, leaving 10 bases of the junction unmatched. The CDR3 has 16 amino acids. Germline values: CDR1 SQVTM, CDR2 ANQGSEA.

This sequence joins TRBV28 and TRBJ2-3, with D uncertain. The V gene's germline CDR1 is MDHEN and CDR2 SYDVKM. V lost 5 bases to trimming and J lost 9 bases, with 12 bases between them. CDR3 length: 12 amino acids. Written as DNA, the CDR3 is TGTGCCAGCAGTCCCACATTCGGGACGCAGTATTTT. This encodes CASSPTFGTQYF.

The gene calls are TRBV6-4 and TRBJ2-2, with D uncertain. The CDR3 has 14 residues. Germline values: CDR1 MRHNA, CDR2 SNTAGT. V lost 3 bases and J 7 bases, leaving 12 bases between the germline ends. CDR3 loop: CASSDQFDYGELFF. The CDR3 coding sequence is TGTGCCAGCAGTGATCAATTTGATTACGGGGAGCTGTTTTTT.